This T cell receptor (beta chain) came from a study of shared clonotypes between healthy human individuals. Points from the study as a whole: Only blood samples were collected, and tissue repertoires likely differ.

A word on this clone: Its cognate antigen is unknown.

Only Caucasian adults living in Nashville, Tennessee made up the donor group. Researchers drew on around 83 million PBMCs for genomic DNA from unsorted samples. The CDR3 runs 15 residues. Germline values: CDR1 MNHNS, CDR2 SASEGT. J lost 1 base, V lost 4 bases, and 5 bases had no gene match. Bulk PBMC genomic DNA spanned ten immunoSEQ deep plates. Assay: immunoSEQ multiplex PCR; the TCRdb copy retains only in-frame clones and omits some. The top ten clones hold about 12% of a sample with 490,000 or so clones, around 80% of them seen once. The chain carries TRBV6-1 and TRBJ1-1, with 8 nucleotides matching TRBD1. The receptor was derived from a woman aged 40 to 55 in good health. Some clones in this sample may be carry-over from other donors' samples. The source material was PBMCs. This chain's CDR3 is CASSVLRGRNTEAFF. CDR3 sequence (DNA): TGTGCCAGCAGTGTACTCAGGGGGCGGAACACTGAAGCTTTCTTT.